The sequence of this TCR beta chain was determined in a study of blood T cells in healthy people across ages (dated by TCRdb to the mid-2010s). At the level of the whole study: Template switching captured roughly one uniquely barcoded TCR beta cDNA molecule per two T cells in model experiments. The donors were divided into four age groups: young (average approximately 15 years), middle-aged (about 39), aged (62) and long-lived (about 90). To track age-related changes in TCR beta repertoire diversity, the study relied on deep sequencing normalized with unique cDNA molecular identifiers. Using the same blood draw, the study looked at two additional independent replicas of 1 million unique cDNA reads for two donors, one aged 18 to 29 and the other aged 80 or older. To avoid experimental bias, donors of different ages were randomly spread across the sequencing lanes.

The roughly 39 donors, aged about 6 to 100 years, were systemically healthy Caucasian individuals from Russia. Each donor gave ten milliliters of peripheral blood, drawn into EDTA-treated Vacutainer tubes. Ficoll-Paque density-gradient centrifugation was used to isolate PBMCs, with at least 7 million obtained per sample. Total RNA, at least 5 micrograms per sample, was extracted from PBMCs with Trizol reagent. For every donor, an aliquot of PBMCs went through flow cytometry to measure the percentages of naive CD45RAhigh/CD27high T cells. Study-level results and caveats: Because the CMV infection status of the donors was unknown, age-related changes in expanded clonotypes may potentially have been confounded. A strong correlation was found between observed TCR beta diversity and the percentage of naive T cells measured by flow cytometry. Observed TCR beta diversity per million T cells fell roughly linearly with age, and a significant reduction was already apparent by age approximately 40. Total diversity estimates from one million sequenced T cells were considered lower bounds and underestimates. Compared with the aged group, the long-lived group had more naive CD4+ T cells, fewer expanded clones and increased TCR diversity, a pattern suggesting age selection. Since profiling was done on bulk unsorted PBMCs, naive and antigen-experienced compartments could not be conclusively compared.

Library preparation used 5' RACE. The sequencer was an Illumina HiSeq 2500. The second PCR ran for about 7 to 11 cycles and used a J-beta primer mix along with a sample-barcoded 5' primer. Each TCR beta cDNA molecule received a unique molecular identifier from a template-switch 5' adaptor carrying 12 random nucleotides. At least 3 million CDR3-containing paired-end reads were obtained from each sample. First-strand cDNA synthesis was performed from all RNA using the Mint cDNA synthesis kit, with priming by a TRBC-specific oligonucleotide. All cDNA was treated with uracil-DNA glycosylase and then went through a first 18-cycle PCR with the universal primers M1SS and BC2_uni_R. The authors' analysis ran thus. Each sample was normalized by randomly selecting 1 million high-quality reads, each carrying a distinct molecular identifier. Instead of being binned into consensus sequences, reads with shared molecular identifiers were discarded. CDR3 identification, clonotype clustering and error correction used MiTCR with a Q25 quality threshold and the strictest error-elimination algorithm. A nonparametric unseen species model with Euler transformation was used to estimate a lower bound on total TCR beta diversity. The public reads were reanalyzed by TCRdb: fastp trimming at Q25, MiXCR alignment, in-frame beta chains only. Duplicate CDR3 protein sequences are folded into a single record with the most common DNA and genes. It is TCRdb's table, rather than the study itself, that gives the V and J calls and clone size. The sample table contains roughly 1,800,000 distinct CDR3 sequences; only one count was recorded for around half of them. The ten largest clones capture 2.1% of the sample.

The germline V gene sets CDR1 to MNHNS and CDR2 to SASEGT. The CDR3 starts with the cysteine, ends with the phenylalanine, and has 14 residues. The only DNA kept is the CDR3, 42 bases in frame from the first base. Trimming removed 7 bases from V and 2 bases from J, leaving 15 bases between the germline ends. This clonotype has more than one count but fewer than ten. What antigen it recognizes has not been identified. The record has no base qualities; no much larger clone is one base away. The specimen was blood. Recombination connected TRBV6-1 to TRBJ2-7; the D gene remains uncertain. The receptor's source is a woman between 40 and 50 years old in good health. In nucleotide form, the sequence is TGTGCCAGCACCTATGTGTGGGGAACCTACGAGCAGTACTTC. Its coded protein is CASTYVWGTYEQYF.